This T cell receptor beta chain was sequenced in a study of human T cells and chemical hapten exposure. The overall study: Patch tests applied 0.01% DPC to the upper back, read at 6 days. Mostly female, the patients presented with alopecia areata, totalis or universalis.

Regarding time point: patch test 3, about 24 weeks after DPC sensitization. Treatment noted: therapeutic diphenylcyclopropenone sensitization with weekly scalp DPC. At every patch-test visit, blood was drawn before the patch test was applied. CDR3 size: 15 residues. Unmatched junction bases numbered 8, after V lost 6 bases and J lost 7 bases. From germline, CDR1 is MNHEY and CDR2 SVGEGT. Each CDR3 protein gets one entry after TCRdb re-called the RACE reads with MiXCR. Found here are 70,000 to 90,000 distinct CDR3 sequences, approximately 11% of them singletons; the top ten hold 3.7%. This clonotype was observed many times.

Specimen: whole blood, collected in connection with sensitization to the hapten diphenylcyclopropenone (DPC). This receptor was taken from a woman in her forties or fifties with alopecia areata. Some clones in this sample may be carry-over from other donors' samples. The gene calls are TRBV6-2 or TRBV6-3 and TRBJ1-5, with 11 positions matching TRBD1. CDR3 nucleotides: TGTGCCAGCAGCCCCGGACAGGGGGCTCAACAGCCCCAGCATTTT. As protein: CASSPGQGAQQPQHF.